This TCR beta chain derives from a study of T cell responses to AZD1222 COVID-19 vaccine. Profiling relied on immunoSEQ multiplex PCR, and the TCRdb table lists in-frame clones only, not all of them. The sample records 150,000 to 200,000 clones, 88% being singletons. Germline loops: CDR1 SGHNT, CDR2 YYREEE (reference sequence). V gave up 4 bases and J gave up 0 bases; unmatched junction bases: 12. CDR3 length equals 17 residues. Comment on this clone: Its target is not known.

The study, taken as a whole, reports: Spike regions recognized by vaccine-associated CD4 TCRs spanned the protein, led by 160-218 and 743-854. Breadth and depth of Spike-specific TCRs rose after two AZD1222 doses.

The material was peripheral blood, obtained on day 0 of AZD1222 vaccination. The sequence was collected from an adult in good health. V is TRBV5-4 and J is TRBJ2-7; TRBD1 agrees at 8 bases. Here the CDR3 reads CASSAYGWQGASYEQYF. CDR3 nucleotide sequence: TGTGCCAGCAGCGCATACGGTTGGCAGGGGGCCTCCTACGAGCAGTACTTC.